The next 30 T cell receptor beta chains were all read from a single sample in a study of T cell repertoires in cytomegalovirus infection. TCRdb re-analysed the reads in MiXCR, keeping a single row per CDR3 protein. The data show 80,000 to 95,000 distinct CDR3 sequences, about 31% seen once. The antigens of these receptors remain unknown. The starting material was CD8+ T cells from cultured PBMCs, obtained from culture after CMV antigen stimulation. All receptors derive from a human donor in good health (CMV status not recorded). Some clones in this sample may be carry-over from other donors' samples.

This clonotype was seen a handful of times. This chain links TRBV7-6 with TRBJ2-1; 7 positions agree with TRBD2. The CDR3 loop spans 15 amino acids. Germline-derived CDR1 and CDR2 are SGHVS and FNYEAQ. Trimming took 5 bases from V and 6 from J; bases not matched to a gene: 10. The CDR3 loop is CASSPPGLPTNEQFF. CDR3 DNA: TGTGCCAGCAGCCCACCGGGACTACCAACCAATGAGCAGTTCTTC.

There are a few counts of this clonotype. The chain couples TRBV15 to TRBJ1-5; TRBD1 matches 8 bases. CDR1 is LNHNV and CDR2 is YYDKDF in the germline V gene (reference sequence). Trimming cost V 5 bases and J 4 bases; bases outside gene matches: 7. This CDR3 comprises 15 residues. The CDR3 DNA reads TGTGCCACCAGCGAATCAGGGGGCAGTAATCAGCCCCAGCATTTT. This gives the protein CATSESGGSNQPQHF.

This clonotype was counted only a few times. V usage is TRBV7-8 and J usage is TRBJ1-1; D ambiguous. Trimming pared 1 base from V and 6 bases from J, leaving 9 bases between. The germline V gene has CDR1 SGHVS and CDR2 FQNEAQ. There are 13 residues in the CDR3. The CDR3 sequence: CASSLEAPAEAFF. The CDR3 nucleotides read TGTGCCAGCAGCTTAGAGGCGCCCGCTGAAGCTTTCTTT.

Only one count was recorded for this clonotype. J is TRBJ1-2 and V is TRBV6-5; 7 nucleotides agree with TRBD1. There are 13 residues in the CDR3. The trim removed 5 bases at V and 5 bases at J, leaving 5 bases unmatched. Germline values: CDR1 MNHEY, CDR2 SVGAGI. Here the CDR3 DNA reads TGTGCCAGCAGTAAAGGGACAGAGTATGGCTACACCTTC. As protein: CASSKGTEYGYTF.

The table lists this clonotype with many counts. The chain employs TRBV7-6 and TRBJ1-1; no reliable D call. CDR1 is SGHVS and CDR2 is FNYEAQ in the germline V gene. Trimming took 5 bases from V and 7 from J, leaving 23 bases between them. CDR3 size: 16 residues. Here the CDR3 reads CASSHKLSGGEDEAFF. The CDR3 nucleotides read TGTGCCAGCAGCCACAAACTGTCGGGTGGGGAGGATGAAGCTTTCTTT.

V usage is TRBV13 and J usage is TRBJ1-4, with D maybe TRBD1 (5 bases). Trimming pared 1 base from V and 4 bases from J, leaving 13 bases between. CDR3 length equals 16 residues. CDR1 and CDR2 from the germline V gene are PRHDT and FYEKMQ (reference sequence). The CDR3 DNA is TGTGCCAGCAGCTTAGCGAGGCGACAGCATAATGAAAAACTGTTTTTT. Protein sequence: CASSLARRQHNEKLFF.

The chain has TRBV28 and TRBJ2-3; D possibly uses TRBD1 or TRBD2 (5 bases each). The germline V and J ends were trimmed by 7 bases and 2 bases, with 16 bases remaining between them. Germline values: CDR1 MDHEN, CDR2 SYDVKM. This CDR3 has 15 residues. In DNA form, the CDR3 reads TGTGCCAGCACCATGGGGACCAGAGTCACAGATACGCAGTATTTT. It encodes CASTMGTRVTDTQYF.

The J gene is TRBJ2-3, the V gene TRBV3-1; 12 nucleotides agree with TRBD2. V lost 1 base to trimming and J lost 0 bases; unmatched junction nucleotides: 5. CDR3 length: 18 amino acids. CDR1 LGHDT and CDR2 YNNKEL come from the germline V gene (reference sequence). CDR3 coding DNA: TGTGCCAGCAGCCAAGCCACTAGCGGGGGGCCTAGCACAGATACGCAGTATTTT. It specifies CASSQATSGGPSTDTQYF.

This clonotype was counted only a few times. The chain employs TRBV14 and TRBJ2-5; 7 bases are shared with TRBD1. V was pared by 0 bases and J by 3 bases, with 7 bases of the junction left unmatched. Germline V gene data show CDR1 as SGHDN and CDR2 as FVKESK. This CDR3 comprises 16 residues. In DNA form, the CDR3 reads TGTGCCAGCAGCCAAGAGAGTAGGGGGCAAAAAGAGACCCAGTACTTC. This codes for CASSQESRGQKETQYF.

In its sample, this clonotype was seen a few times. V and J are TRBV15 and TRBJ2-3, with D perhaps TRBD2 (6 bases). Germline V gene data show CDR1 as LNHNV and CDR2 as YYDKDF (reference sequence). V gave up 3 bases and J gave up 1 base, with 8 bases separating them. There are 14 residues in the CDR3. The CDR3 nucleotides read TGTGCCACCAGCAGGGGGGAGGGCACAGATACGCAGTATTTT. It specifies CATSRGEGTDTQYF.

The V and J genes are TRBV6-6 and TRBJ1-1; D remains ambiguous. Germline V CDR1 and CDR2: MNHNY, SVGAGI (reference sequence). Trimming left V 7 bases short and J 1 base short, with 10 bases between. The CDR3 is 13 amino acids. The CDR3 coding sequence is TGTGCCAGCAATCGAGGGCAGAACACTGAAGCTTTCTTT. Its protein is CASNRGQNTEAFF.

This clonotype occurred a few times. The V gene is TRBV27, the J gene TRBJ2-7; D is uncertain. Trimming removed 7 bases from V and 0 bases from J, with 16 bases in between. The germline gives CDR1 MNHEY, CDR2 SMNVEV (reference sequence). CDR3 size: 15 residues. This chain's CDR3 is CASTRPPIGSYEQYF. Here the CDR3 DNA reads TGTGCCAGCACCAGACCCCCGATTGGCTCCTACGAGCAGTACTTC.

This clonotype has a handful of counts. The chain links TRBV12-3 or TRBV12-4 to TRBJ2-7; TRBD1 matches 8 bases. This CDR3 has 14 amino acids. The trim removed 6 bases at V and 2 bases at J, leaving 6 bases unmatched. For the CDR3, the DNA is TGTGCCAGCAGAGACAGGGGTCACCCCTACGAGCAGTACTTC. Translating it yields CASRDRGHPYEQYF.

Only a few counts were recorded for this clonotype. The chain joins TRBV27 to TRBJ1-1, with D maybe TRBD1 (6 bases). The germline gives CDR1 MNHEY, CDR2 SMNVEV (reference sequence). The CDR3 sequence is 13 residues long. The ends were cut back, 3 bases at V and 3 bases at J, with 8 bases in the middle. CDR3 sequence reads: CASSFTGYTEAFF. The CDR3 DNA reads TGTGCCAGCAGTTTTACAGGGTACACTGAAGCTTTCTTT.

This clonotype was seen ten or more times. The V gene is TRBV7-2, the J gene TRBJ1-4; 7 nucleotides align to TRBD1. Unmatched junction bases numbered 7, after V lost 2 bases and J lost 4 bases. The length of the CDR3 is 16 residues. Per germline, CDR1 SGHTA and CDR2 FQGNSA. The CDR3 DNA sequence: TGTGCCAGCAGCTTACGCCCGGGACAGAGTAATGAAAAACTGTTTTTT. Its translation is CASSLRPGQSNEKLFF.

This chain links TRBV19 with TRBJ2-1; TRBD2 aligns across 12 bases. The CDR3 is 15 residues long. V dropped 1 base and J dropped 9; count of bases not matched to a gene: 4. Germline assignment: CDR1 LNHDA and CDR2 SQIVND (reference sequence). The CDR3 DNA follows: TGTGCCAGTAGTATAGCTAGCGGGGGGGCCAGTGAGCAGTTCTTC. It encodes CASSIASGGASEQFF. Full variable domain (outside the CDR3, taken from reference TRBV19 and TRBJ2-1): DGGITQSPKYLFRKEGQNVTLSCEQNLNHDAMYWYRQDPGQGLRLIYYSQIVNDFQKGDIAEGYSVSREKKESFPLTVTSAQKNPTAFYLCASSIASGGASEQFFGPGTRLTVL.

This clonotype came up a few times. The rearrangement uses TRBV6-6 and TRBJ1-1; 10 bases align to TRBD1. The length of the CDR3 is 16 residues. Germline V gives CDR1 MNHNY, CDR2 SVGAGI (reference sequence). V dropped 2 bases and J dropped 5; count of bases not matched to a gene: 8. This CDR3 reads CASSYPLGQGGTEAFF. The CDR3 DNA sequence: TGTGCCAGCAGTTACCCCCTCGGACAGGGGGGGACTGAAGCTTTCTTT.

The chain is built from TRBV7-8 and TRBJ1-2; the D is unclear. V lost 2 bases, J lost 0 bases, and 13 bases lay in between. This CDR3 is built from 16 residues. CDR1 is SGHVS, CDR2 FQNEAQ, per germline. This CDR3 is CASSLPLGSTNYGYTF. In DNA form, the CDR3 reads TGTGCCAGCAGCTTACCCCTCGGCAGCACTAACTATGGCTACACCTTC.

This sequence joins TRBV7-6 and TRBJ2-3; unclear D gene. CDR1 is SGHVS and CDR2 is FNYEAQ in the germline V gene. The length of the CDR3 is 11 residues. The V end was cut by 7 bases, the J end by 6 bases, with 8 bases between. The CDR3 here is CASNQLDTQYF. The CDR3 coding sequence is TGTGCCAGCAACCAACTGGATACGCAGTATTTT.

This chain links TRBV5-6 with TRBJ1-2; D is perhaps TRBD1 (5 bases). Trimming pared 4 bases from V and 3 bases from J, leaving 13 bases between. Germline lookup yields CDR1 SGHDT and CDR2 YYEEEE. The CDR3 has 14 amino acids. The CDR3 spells CASSLTDSYYGYTF. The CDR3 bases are TGTGCCAGCAGCCTGACAGATTCTTACTATGGCTACACCTTC.

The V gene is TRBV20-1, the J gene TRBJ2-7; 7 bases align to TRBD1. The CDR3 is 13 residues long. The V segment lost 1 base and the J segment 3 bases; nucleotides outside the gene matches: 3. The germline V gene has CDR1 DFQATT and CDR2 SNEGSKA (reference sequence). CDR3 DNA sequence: TGCAGTGCTAGAGGGGACAGAGACTACGAGCAGTACTTC. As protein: CSARGDRDYEQYF.

The DNA for the CDR3 is TGTGCCAGCAGCAGCCGATCCGGAGGGTACGAGCAGTACTTC. The encoded protein is CASSSRSGGYEQYF. The chain links TRBV6-5 to TRBJ2-7; weak D call: TRBD2 (6 bases). The CDR3 has 14 residues. The germline V gene encodes CDR1 MNHEY and CDR2 SVGAGI. V dropped 6 bases and J dropped 4 bases, with 16 bases sitting between them.

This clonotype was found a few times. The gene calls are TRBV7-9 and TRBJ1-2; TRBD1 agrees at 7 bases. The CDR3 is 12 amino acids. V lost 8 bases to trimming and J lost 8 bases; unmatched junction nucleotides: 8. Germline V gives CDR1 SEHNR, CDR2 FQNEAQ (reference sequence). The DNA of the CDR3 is TGTGCCAGCTTACTACAGGGGAGAGGCTACACCTTC. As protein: CASLLQGRGYTF.

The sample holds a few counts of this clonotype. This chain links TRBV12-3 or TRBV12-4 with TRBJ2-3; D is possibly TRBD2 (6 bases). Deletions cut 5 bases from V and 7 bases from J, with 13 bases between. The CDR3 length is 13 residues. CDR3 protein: CASSPSGSYTQYF. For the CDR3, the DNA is TGTGCCAGCAGTCCCTCCGGGAGCTATACGCAGTATTTT.

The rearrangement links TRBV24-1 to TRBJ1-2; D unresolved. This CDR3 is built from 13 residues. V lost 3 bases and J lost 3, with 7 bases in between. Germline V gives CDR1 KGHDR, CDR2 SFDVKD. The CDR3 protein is CATSDLGDYGYTF. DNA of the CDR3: TGTGCCACCAGTGATCTGGGAGACTATGGCTACACCTTC.

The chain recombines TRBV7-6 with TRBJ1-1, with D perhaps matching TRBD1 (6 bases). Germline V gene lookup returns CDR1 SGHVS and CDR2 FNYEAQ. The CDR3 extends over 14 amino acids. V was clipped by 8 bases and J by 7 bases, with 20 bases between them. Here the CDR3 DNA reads TGTGCCAGCCGCCGACCACAGGGAAACGGTGAAGCTTTCTTT. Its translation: CASRRPQGNGEAFF.

The CDR3 protein is CASSGGVGELFF. In DNA form, the CDR3 reads TGTGCCAGCAGCGGAGGAGTCGGGGAGCTGTTTTTT. This chain joins TRBV9 and TRBJ2-2, with unresolved D. The length of the CDR3 is 12 residues. CDR1 and CDR2 (germline): SGDLS, YYNGEE. V dropped 3 bases and J dropped 7 bases, with 7 bases sitting between them.

CDR3 loop: CASSQGLRYEQYF. In DNA, the CDR3 is TGTGCCAGCAGCCAAGGCCTCAGGTACGAGCAGTACTTC. V usage is TRBV3-1 and J usage is TRBJ2-7; D call uncertain. CDR3 size: 13 residues. Germline CDR1 and CDR2: LGHDT and YNNKEL (reference sequence). The ends were cut back, 1 base at V and 4 bases at J, with 8 bases in the middle.

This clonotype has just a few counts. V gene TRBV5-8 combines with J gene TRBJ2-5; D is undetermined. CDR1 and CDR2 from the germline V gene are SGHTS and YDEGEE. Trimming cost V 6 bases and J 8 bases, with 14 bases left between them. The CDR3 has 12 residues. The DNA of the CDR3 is TGTGCCAGCATTCCTTTTGGGTACACCCAGTACTTC. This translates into CASIPFGYTQYF.

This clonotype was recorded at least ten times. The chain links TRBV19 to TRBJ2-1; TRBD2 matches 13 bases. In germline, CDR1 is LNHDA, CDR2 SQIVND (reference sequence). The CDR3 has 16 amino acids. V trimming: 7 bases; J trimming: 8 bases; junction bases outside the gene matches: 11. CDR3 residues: CASTRLAGGRRHEQFF. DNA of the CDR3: TGTGCCAGTACTAGACTAGCGGGGGGCCGGCGGCATGAGCAGTTCTTC.